The present T cell receptor beta chain was sequenced within a study of T cell clones after liver transplantation. The overall study: A pre-transplant mixed lymphocyte reaction with TCRbeta sequencing defined graft-donor-reactive clones followed in post-transplant blood. General study findings and limits: Compared with third party-reactive sequences, donor-reactive ones declined more, independent of withdrawal success.

For this clone: Its antigen is as yet unknown.

Sequencing was performed with immunoSEQ multiplex PCR; in TCRdb, only in-frame clones are kept and a portion is missing. The sample lists some 15,000 clones; roughly 91% were seen once. Germline V CDR1 and CDR2: MGHDK, SYGVNS. Trimming shortened V by 4 bases and J by 6 bases, and 7 bases separated the two germline ends. This CDR3 contains 11 residues. The gene calls are TRBV25-1 and TRBJ2-7, with D possibly being TRBD1 (6 bases). The receptor was derived from a human donor who received a liver transplant. Sequenced material: CD8+ T cells from blood, taken before liver transplant. The CDR3 sequence is CASSGGGEQYF. CDR3 coding DNA: TGTGCCAGCAGTGGAGGGGGCGAGCAGTACTTC.